This passage covers 6 T cell receptor beta chains from one sample sequenced in a study of shared clonotypes between healthy human individuals. Method: immunoSEQ multiplex PCR; TCRdb's copy keeps in-frame clones and lacks some. Seen here are under 750,000 clones, 72% observed once, and the top ten hold about 1.7%. The sample was memory CD4+ T cells sorted from blood. Stated subset: CD45RA-negative fraction. Receptors originate from a woman in her twenties or thirties in good health.

The CDR3 reads CASSPGGTPTEAFF. The CDR3 region has the DNA TGTGCCAGCAGCCCGGGCGGCACTCCCACTGAAGCTTTCTTT. This chain links TRBV5-4 with TRBJ1-1; D is undetermined. Germline V gene data show CDR1 as SGHNT and CDR2 as YYREEE (reference sequence). The CDR3 is 14 amino acids. Trimming pared 4 bases from V and 4 bases from J, leaving 14 bases between.

The chain links TRBV5-6 to TRBJ2-5; 10 bases align to TRBD2. V lost 4 bases, J lost 5 bases, and 17 bases stayed unmatched. The CDR3 contains 18 residues. Per germline, CDR1 SGHDT and CDR2 YYEEEE. The CDR3, as DNA: TGTGCCAGCAGCCCGACCGGGACTAGCGCCTTAAGAGGGGAGACCCAGTACTTC. It translates to CASSPTGTSALRGETQYF.

The sample holds a few counts of this clone. The chain couples TRBV10-3 to TRBJ2-2; D gene ambiguous. The CDR3 spans 15 residues. With 3 bases removed from V and 2 bases from J, the gap between germline ends came to 10 bases. In germline, CDR1 is ENHRY, CDR2 SYGVKD. The CDR3 sequence: CAISDPGRNTGELFF. The CDR3, as DNA: TGTGCCATCAGTGATCCAGGACGCAACACCGGGGAGCTGTTTTTT.

This chain connects TRBV4-1 to TRBJ2-7; D might be TRBD2 (5 bases). This CDR3 spans 15 amino acids. Per germline, CDR1 MGHRA and CDR2 YSYEKL. The V gene lost 2 bases and the J gene lost 2 bases, with 13 bases spanning the gap. CDR3 protein: CASSQSRTGAYEQYF. The CDR3 region has the DNA TGCGCCAGCAGCCAATCGCGTACCGGGGCCTACGAGCAGTACTTC.

The CDR3 sequence is CASSSRYRAEYNEQFF. DNA of the CDR3: TGTGCCAGCAGCTCCCGGTATCGGGCGGAGTACAATGAGCAGTTCTTC. The V and J genes are TRBV7-6 and TRBJ2-1; D gene unclear. This CDR3 is built from 16 residues. The germline gives CDR1 SGHVS, CDR2 FNYEAQ. Trimming shortened V by 4 bases and J by 4 bases, and 17 bases separated the two germline ends. The full variable domain, with the rest looked up from reference TRBV7-6 and TRBJ2-1, is GAGVSQSPRYKVTKRGQDVALRCDPISGHVSLYWYRQALGQGPEFLTYFNYEAQQDKSGLPNDRFSAERPEGSISTLTIQRTEQRDSAMYRCASSSRYRAEYNEQFFGPGTRLTVL.

On this clone itself: A much larger clone lies a single base off, so this may be a read error. The V gene is TRBV13, the J gene TRBJ1-2; TRBD1 matches at 9 bases. Germline V gives CDR1 PRHDT, CDR2 FYEKMQ (reference sequence). The CDR3 has 14 amino acids. J was trimmed by 2 bases and V by 5 bases; bases with no gene match: 3. This CDR3 reads CASSPGTGNYGYTF. CDR3 in DNA: TGTGCCAGCAGCCCCGGGACAGGGAACTATGGCTACACCTTC.